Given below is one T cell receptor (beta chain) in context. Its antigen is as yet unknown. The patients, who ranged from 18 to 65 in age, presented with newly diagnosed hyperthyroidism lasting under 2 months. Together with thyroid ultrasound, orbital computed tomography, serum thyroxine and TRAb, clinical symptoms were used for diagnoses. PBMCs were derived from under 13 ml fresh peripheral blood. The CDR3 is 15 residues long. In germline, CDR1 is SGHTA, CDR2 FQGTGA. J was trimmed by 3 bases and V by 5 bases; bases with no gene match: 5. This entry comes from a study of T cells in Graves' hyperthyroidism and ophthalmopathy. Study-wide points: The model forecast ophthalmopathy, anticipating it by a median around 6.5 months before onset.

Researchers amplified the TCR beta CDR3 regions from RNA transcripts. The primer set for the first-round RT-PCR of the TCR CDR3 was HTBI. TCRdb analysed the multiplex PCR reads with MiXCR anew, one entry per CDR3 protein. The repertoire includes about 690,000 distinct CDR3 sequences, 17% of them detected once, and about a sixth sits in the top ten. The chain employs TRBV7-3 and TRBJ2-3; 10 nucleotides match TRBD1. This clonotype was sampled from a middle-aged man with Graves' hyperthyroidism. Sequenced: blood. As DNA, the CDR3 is TGTGCCAGCAGCGCGGGGACAGGGGTTACAGATACGCAGTATTTT. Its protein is CASSAGTGVTDTQYF.